This is a list of T cell receptor beta chains from one sample in a study of shared clonotypes between healthy human individuals. TCRdb keeps only in-frame clones here, not all; method: immunoSEQ multiplex PCR. In the table there are about half a million clones, 65% to 85% of which are singletons. The sample was PBMCs. These receptors all come from a woman aged 40 to 50 in good health. Some clones in this sample may be carry-over from other donors' samples. The CDR3 runs from the conserved cysteine through the conserved F or W. Fields, in order: CDR3 protein, CDR3 DNA, D gene, V gene, J gene, clone size. D genes are given only for firm matches. Clone size is not always given. Where it is, it says once, few, many or a class for expanded clones.

CDR3aa: CASSQPGGRNQPQHF; CDR3nt: TGCGCCAGCAGCCAACCGGGGGGGCGCAATCAGCCCCAGCATTTT; d_gene: .; v_gene: TRBV4-1; j_gene: TRBJ1-5; abundance: once
CDR3aa: CASSLDGTPYPAYEQYF; CDR3nt: TGTGCCAGCAGCTTAGATGGGACACCATATCCAGCCTACGAGCAGTACTTC; d_gene: .; v_gene: TRBV7-2; j_gene: TRBJ2-7; abundance: .
CDR3aa: CASSVSDTQYF; CDR3nt: TGTGCCAGCTCGGTCTCAGATACGCAGTATTTT; d_gene: .; v_gene: TRBV2; j_gene: TRBJ2-3; abundance: once
CDR3aa: CAGRLRDEQYF; CDR3nt: TGTGCCGGTCGGCTGCGGGACGAGCAGTACTTC; d_gene: .; v_gene: TRBV2; j_gene: TRBJ2-7; abundance: once
CDR3aa: CASSYTGTSGNTIYF; CDR3nt: TGTGCCAGCAGTTATACCGGGACCTCTGGAAACACCATATATTTT; d_gene: .; v_gene: TRBV27; j_gene: TRBJ1-3; abundance: .
CDR3aa: CATVSIQDGAFF; CDR3nt: TGTGCCACCGTAAGTATTCAAGATGGAGCTTTCTTT; d_gene: .; v_gene: TRBV28; j_gene: TRBJ1-1; abundance: .
CDR3aa: CASVEGQTEKLFF; CDR3nt: TGTGCCAGCGTAGAGGGGCAGACTGAAAAACTGTTTTTT; d_gene: .; v_gene: TRBV28; j_gene: TRBJ1-4; abundance: .
CDR3aa: CAWSADRGFYEQYF; CDR3nt: TGTGCCTGGAGCGCAGACAGGGGGTTTTACGAGCAGTACTTC; d_gene: TRBD1; v_gene: TRBV30; j_gene: TRBJ2-7; abundance: .
CDR3aa: CASSQDRTTNEKLFF; CDR3nt: TGCGCCAGCAGCCAAGATCGTACAACTAATGAAAAACTGTTTTTT; d_gene: .; v_gene: TRBV4-3; j_gene: TRBJ1-4; abundance: .
CDR3aa: CASSLGPPGAYEQYF; CDR3nt: TGTGCCAGCAGCTTGGGACCCCCGGGGGCCTACGAGCAGTACTTC; d_gene: .; v_gene: TRBV7-2; j_gene: TRBJ2-7; abundance: many
CDR3aa: CASSSTGGDTQYF; CDR3nt: TGCGCCAGCAGCTCGACAGGAGGAGATACGCAGTATTTT; d_gene: .; v_gene: TRBV5-1; j_gene: TRBJ2-3; abundance: once
CDR3aa: CASSSNREGNEKLFF; CDR3nt: TGTGCCAGCAGCTCCAACAGGGAAGGGAATGAAAAACTGTTTTTT; d_gene: .; v_gene: TRBV7-9; j_gene: TRBJ1-4; abundance: once
CDR3aa: CASSWTSGKLDTQYF; CDR3nt: TGCGCCAGCAGTTGGACTAGCGGGAAATTAGATACGCAGTATTTT; d_gene: TRBD2; v_gene: TRBV10-2; j_gene: TRBJ2-3; abundance: .
CDR3aa: CATADRGLNTGELFF; CDR3nt: TGTGCCACCGCGGACAGGGGGCTTAACACCGGGGAGCTGTTTTTT; d_gene: TRBD1; v_gene: TRBV19; j_gene: TRBJ2-2; abundance: .
CDR3aa: CASSQDPWLAGDGRDTQYF; CDR3nt: TGTGCCAGCAGCCAAGACCCCTGGCTAGCGGGAGACGGTAGAGATACGCAGTATTTT; d_gene: TRBD2; v_gene: TRBV14; j_gene: TRBJ2-3; abundance: .
CDR3aa: CASSGEMGQPQHF; CDR3nt: TGTGCCAGCAGTGGTGAGATGGGTCAGCCCCAGCATTTT; d_gene: .; v_gene: TRBV6-4; j_gene: TRBJ1-5; abundance: .
CDR3aa: CASSPPLAGVGNEQFF; CDR3nt: TGTGCCAGCTCACCACCGCTAGCGGGAGTGGGCAATGAGCAGTTCTTC; d_gene: TRBD2; v_gene: TRBV18; j_gene: TRBJ2-1; abundance: once
CDR3aa: CASSLGLNNEQFF; CDR3nt: TGTGCCAGCAGCTTAGGACTTAACAATGAGCAGTTCTTC; d_gene: .; v_gene: TRBV7-3; j_gene: TRBJ2-1; abundance: .
CDR3aa: CASSERTGTNYGYTF; CDR3nt: TGTGCCAGCAGTGAAAGGACAGGCACTAACTATGGCTACACCTTC; d_gene: TRBD1; v_gene: TRBV27; j_gene: TRBJ1-2; abundance: .
CDR3aa: CASSSSGHLTDTQYF; CDR3nt: TGTGCCAGCAGTTCCTCGGGACACCTCACAGATACGCAGTATTTT; d_gene: .; v_gene: TRBV28; j_gene: TRBJ2-3; abundance: .
CDR3aa: CASTPGVNQPQHF; CDR3nt: TGTGCCAGCACCCCGGGGGTCAATCAGCCCCAGCATTTT; d_gene: .; v_gene: TRBV7-2; j_gene: TRBJ1-5; abundance: .
CDR3aa: CAWSTQGTPGSTFF; CDR3nt: TGTGCCTGGAGTACGCAGGGGACCCCCGGTTCGACTTTCTTT; d_gene: .; v_gene: TRBV30; j_gene: TRBJ1-1; abundance: .
CDR3aa: CASSLADRDRGETQYF; CDR3nt: TGCGCCAGCAGCCTTGCGGACAGGGATAGGGGGGAGACCCAGTACTTC; d_gene: TRBD1; v_gene: TRBV4-3; j_gene: TRBJ2-5; abundance: .
CDR3aa: CASSLAGFVGDYGNTIYF; CDR3nt: TGCGCCAGCAGCTTGGCCGGATTCGTCGGAGACTATGGAAACACCATATATTTT; d_gene: .; v_gene: TRBV5-1; j_gene: TRBJ1-3; abundance: .
CDR3aa: CASTPGGSGETQYF; CDR3nt: TGTGCTAGCACCCCGGGGGGGAGTGGCGAGACCCAGTACTTC; d_gene: TRBD2; v_gene: TRBV7-7; j_gene: TRBJ2-5; abundance: .
CDR3aa: CASSSGLAGGEQFF; CDR3nt: TGTGCCAGCAGTTCGGGACTAGCGGGGGGCGAGCAGTTCTTC; d_gene: TRBD2; v_gene: TRBV27; j_gene: TRBJ2-1; abundance: .
CDR3aa: CASSIGGTNTGELFF; CDR3nt: TGTGCCAGTAGTATCGGCGGGACGAACACCGGGGAGCTGTTTTTT; d_gene: .; v_gene: TRBV19; j_gene: TRBJ2-2; abundance: .
CDR3aa: CAISEPRETQYF; CDR3nt: TGTGCCATCAGTGAGCCTAGGGAGACCCAGTACTTC; d_gene: .; v_gene: TRBV10-3; j_gene: TRBJ2-5; abundance: .
CDR3aa: CASSLGDEETQYF; CDR3nt: TGCGCCAGCAGCTTGGGGGACGAAGAGACCCAGTACTTC; d_gene: .; v_gene: TRBV5-1; j_gene: TRBJ2-5; abundance: once
CDR3aa: CASSQNTGTGGQETQYF; CDR3nt: TGCGCCAGCAGCCAAAACACTGGGACAGGCGGCCAAGAGACCCAGTACTTC; d_gene: TRBD1; v_gene: TRBV4-1; j_gene: TRBJ2-5; abundance: many
CDR3aa: CASRDRGLEKLFF; CDR3nt: TGTGCCAGCAGGGACAGGGGGCTAGAAAAACTGTTTTTT; d_gene: TRBD1; v_gene: TRBV6-1; j_gene: TRBJ1-4; abundance: .
CDR3aa: CASKLTGNWGETQYF; CDR3nt: TGTGCCAGCAAATTGACAGGGAATTGGGGGGAGACCCAGTACTTC; d_gene: TRBD1; v_gene: TRBV2; j_gene: TRBJ2-5; abundance: .
CDR3aa: CASSPPQGMNTEAFF; CDR3nt: TGTGCCAGCAGCCCGCCCCAGGGGATGAACACTGAAGCTTTCTTT; d_gene: .; v_gene: TRBV28; j_gene: TRBJ1-1; abundance: .
CDR3aa: CASSPRTSGRRNEQFF; CDR3nt: TGTGCCAGTAGTCCGCGGACTAGCGGGAGGAGGAATGAGCAGTTCTTC; d_gene: TRBD2; v_gene: TRBV19; j_gene: TRBJ2-1; abundance: .
CDR3aa: CASSPRQGATETQYF; CDR3nt: TGTGCCAGCTCACCGAGGCAGGGGGCGACTGAGACCCAGTACTTC; d_gene: TRBD1; v_gene: TRBV18; j_gene: TRBJ2-5; abundance: .
CDR3aa: CASSHLSSGKETQYF; CDR3nt: TGCGCCAGCAGCCACTTATCCAGCGGGAAAGAGACCCAGTACTTC; d_gene: TRBD2; v_gene: TRBV4-1; j_gene: TRBJ2-5; abundance: .
CDR3aa: CAWSEGLADNTGELFF; CDR3nt: TGTGCCTGGAGCGAGGGACTAGCGGATAACACCGGGGAGCTGTTTTTT; d_gene: TRBD2; v_gene: TRBV30; j_gene: TRBJ2-2; abundance: .
CDR3aa: CASSEGLAYEQYF; CDR3nt: TGTGCCAGCAGTGAAGGGCTAGCTTACGAGCAGTACTTC; d_gene: .; v_gene: TRBV2; j_gene: TRBJ2-7; abundance: .
CDR3aa: CASSPGLQQYF; CDR3nt: TGTGCCAGCAGCCCGGGACTTCAGCAGTACTTC; d_gene: .; v_gene: TRBV7-6; j_gene: TRBJ2-7; abundance: .
CDR3aa: CATSRDQGAYGYTF; CDR3nt: TGTGCCACCAGCAGAGATCAAGGGGCGTATGGCTACACCTTC; d_gene: .; v_gene: TRBV15; j_gene: TRBJ1-2; abundance: .
CDR3aa: CASSLSPVTGELFF; CDR3nt: TGTGCCAGCAGTTTGTCTCCGGTCACCGGGGAGCTGTTTTTT; d_gene: .; v_gene: TRBV28; j_gene: TRBJ2-2; abundance: few